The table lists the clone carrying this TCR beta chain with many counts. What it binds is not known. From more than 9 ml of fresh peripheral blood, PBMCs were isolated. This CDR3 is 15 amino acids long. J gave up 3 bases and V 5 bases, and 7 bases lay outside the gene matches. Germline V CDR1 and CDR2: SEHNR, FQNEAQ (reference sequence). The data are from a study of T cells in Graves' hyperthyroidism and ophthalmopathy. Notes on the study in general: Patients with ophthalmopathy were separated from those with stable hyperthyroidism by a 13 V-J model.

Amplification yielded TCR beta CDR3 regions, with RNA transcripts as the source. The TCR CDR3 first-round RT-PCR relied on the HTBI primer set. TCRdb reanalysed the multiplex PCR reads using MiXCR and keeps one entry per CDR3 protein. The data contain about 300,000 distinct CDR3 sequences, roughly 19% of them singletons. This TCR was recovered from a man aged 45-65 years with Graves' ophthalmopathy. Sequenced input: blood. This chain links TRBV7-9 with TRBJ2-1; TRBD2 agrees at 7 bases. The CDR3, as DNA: TGTGCCAGCAGCCCCCAGGGAGGGGTCTACAATGAGCAGTTCTTC. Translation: CASSPQGGVYNEQFF.